The clone carrying this T cell receptor beta chain showed up just a few times. Its antigen is unidentified. These data are taken from a study of T cell responses to AZD1222 COVID-19 vaccine. CDR3 size: 15 residues. The germline V gene encodes CDR1 LNHDA and CDR2 SQIVND (reference sequence). V shed 6 bases and J shed 8 bases, with 20 bases lying between them. Method: immunoSEQ multiplex PCR; TCRdb's copy keeps in-frame clones and lacks some. The table has 120,000 or so clones, about 91% seen once; the top ten hold over 2.5%. Study-level findings and limits: Repertoire sampling occurred only after the peak T cell response. A rise in Spike-specific TCR breadth and depth followed two AZD1222 doses. Spike as a whole was targeted by vaccine-associated CD4 TCRs, dominant at 160-218 and 743-854. Donor demographics were predominantly white British with a female majority; clonal diversity may be underestimated.

The specimen comprised peripheral blood, sampled on day 0 of AZD1222 vaccination. V and J are TRBV19 and TRBJ2-1; D gene uncertain. This receptor was identified in an adult in good health. The CDR3 DNA follows: TGTGCCAGTAGCACACGGACCCTGAATTACCATGAGCAGTTCTTC. Translating gives CASSTRTLNYHEQFF.